This paragraph covers one T cell receptor beta chain sequence. Its target is not known. This could be a read error, since a much larger clone is one nucleotide away. Germline V gene lookup returns CDR1 SQVTM and CDR2 ANQGSEA. V gave up 3 bases and J gave up 2 bases, with 8 bases separating them. The CDR3 extends over 13 amino acids. These data are taken from a study of T cells in Graves' hyperthyroidism and ophthalmopathy. Study in general: Sampling of peripheral blood happened at initial diagnosis, prior to any treatment.

General observations from the study: Most thyroid clonotypes expanded above 0.001 appeared in blood too.

Exclusion of a patient resulted from uncontrolled infection, other autoimmune disease, pregnancy or lactation. For the diagnoses, clinical symptoms, serum thyroxine and TRAb, thyroid ultrasound and orbital computed tomography were used. Regions amplified from RNA transcripts were the TCR beta CDR3 regions. The TCR CDR3 was amplified in a first-round RT-PCR using the HTBI primer set. TCRdb ran MiXCR on the multiplex PCR reads and lists one entry per CDR3 protein. The data hold 750,000 to 900,000 distinct CDR3 sequences, with about two fifths observed a single time. This TCR came from a man aged 18 to 35 with Graves' hyperthyroidism. The V and J genes are TRBV29-1 and TRBJ1-5; perhaps TRBD1 as D (5 bases). The sample comprised blood. CDR3: CSVDQGGNQPQHF. CDR3 DNA: TGCAGCGTTGATCAGGGTGGCAATCAGCCCCAGCATTTT. Combining the CDR3 with reference TRBV29-1 and TRBJ1-5 gives the whole variable domain SAVISQKPSRDICQRGTSLTIQCQVDSQVTMMFWYRQQPGQSLTLIATANQGSEATYESGFVIDKFPISRPNLTFSTLTVSNMSPEDSSIYLCSVDQGGNQPQHFGDGTRLSIL.